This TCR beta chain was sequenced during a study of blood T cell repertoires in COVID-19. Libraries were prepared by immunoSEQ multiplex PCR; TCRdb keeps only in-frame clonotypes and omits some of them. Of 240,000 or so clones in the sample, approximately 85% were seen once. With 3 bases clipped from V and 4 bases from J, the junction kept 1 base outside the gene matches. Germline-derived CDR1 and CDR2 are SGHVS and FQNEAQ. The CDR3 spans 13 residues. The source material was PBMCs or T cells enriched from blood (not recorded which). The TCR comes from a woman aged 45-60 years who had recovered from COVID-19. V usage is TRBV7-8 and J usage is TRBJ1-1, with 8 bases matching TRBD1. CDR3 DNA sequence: TGTGCCAGCAGCTTCGGGACAGGCACTGAAGCTTTCTTT. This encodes CASSFGTGTEAFF.